The source of this TCR beta chain is a study of T cells after yellow fever vaccination. Study-level findings and limits: It was a weaker secondary response, yet one that peaked faster, at day 5 versus 15. Contamination of FACS-sorted repertoires by abundant clonotypes from the bulk population could occur. Booster sampling recovered most clones from primary vaccination (around 97% CD4, approximately 90% CD8).

From the 5' RACE reads, TCRdb called clonotypes with MiXCR, one entry per CDR3 protein. This sample has some 550,000 distinct CDR3 sequences, with roughly a fifth found just once. The sample holds a few counts of this clonotype. Its target is unknown. CDR1 and CDR2 from the germline V gene are SGHVS and FQNEAQ. This CDR3 comprises 13 residues. Trimming left V 0 bases short and J 6 bases short, with 8 bases between. The receptor's source is a man younger than 40 who received the YFV17D yellow fever vaccine. The chain uses TRBV7-8 and TRBJ1-1, with unresolved D. The sequencing here drew on PBMCs, taken 15 days after the yellow fever booster vaccination. The CDR3 spells CASSLAFSAEAFF. Written as DNA, the CDR3 is TGTGCCAGCAGCTTAGCGTTCTCAGCTGAAGCTTTCTTT. The full variable domain, in which reference TRBV7-8 and TRBJ1-1 provide the parts outside the CDR3, is GAGVSQSPRYKVAKRGQDVALRCDPISGHVSLFWYQQALGQGPEFLTYFQNEAQLDKSGLPSDRFFAERPEGSVSTLKIQRTQQEDSAVYLCASSLAFSAEAFFGQGTRLTVV.